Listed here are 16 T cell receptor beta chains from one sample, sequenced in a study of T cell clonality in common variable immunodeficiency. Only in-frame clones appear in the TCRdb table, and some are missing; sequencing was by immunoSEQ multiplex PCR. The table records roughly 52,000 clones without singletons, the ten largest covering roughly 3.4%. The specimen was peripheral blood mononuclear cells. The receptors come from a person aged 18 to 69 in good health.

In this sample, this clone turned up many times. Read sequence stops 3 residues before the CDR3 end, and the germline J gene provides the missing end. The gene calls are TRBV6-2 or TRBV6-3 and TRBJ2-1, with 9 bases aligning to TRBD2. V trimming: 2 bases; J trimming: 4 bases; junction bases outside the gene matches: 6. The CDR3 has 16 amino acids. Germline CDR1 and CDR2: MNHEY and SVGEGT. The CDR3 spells CASSYPTSGKYNEQFF. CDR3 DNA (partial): TGTGCCAGCAGTTACCCGACTAGCGGAAAATACAATGAG.

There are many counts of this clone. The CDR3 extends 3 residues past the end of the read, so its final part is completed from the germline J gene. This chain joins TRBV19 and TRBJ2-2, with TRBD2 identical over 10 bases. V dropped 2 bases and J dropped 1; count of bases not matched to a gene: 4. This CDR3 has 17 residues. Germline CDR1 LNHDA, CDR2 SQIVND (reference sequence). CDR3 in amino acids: CASSIRTSGKNTGELFF. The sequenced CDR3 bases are TGTGCCAGTAGTATACGCACTAGCGGGAAGAACACCGGGGAG. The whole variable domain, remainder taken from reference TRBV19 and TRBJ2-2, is DGGITQSPKYLFRKEGQNVTLSCEQNLNHDAMYWYRQDPGQGLRLIYYSQIVNDFQKGDIAEGYSVSREKKESFPLTVTSAQKNPTAFYLCASSIRTSGKNTGELFFGEGSRLTVL.

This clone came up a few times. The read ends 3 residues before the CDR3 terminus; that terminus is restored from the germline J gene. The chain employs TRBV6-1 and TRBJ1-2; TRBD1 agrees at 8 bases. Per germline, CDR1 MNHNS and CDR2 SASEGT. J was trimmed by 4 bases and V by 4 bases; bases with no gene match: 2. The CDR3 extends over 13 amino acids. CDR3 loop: CASSATGGYGYTF. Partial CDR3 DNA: TGTGCCAGCAGTGCTACAGGGGGCTATGGC.

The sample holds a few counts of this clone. This CDR3 is CASSFLGPSYDYTF. The part of the CDR3 DNA that was read is TGTGCCAGCAGCTTCTTGGGGCCGTCCTACGAC. V and J are TRBV7-9 and TRBJ1-2, with D tentatively TRBD1 (5 bases). The CDR3 extends 3 residues past the end of the read, so its final part is completed from the germline J gene. CDR1 and CDR2 (germline): SEHNR, FQNEAQ (reference sequence). The CDR3 has 14 amino acids.

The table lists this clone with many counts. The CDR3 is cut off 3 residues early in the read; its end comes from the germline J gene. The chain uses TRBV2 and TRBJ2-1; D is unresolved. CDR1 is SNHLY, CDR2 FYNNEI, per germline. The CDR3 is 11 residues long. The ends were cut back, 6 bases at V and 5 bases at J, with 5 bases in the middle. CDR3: CASSADNEQFF. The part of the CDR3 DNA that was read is TGTGCCAGCAGCGCAGACAATGAG.

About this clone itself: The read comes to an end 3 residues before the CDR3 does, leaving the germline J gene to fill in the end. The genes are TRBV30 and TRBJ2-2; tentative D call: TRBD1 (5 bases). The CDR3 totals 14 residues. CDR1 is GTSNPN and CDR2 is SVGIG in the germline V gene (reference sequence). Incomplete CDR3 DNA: TGTGCCTGGAGTGTAACCAGGGTTGGAGAAAAG. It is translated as CAWSVTRVGEK. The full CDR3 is CAWSVTRVGEKLFF.

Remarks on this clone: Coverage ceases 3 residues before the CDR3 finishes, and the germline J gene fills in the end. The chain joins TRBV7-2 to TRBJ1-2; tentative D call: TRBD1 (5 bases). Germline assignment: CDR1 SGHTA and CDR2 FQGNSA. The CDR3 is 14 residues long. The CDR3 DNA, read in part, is TGTGCCAGCAGCTTAGGGTGGGGCACAGATACC. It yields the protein CASSLGWGTDT. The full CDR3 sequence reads CASSLGWGTDTYTF.

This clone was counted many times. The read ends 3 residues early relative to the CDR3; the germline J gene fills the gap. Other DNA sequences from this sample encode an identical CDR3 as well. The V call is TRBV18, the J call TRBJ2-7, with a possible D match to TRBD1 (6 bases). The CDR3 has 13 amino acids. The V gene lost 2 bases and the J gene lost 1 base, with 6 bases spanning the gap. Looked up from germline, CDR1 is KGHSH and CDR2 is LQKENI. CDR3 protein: CASSPGQSYEQYF. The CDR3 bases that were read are TGTGCCAGCTCACCAGGACAGTCCTACGAG.

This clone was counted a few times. The CDR3 DNA, read in part, is TGTGCCAGTCGAAAACAACAGAGCTCTGGGGCCAACGTC. This codes for CASRKQQSSGANV. The complete CDR3 sequence is CASRKQQSSGANVLTF. J is TRBJ2-6 and V is TRBV19; unclear D gene. The read terminates 3 residues ahead of where the CDR3 ends, so the germline J gene completes it. Germline V gives CDR1 LNHDA, CDR2 SQIVND (reference sequence). The CDR3 contains 16 residues. Trimming shortened V by 8 bases and J by 0 bases, and 14 bases separated the two germline ends.

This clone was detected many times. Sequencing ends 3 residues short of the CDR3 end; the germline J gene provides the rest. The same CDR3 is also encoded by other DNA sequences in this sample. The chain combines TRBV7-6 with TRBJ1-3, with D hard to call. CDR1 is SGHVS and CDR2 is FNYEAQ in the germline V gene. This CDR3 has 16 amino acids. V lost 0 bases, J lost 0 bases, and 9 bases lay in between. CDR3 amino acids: CASSLAQPYSGNTIYF. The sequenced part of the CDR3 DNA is TGTGCCAGCAGCTTAGCACAGCCTTACTCTGGAAACACC. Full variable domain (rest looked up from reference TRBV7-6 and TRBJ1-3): GAGVSQSPRYKVTKRGQDVALRCDPISGHVSLYWYRQALGQGPEFLTYFNYEAQQDKSGLPNDRFSAERPEGSISTLTIQRTEQRDSAMYRCASSLAQPYSGNTIYFGEGSWLTVV.

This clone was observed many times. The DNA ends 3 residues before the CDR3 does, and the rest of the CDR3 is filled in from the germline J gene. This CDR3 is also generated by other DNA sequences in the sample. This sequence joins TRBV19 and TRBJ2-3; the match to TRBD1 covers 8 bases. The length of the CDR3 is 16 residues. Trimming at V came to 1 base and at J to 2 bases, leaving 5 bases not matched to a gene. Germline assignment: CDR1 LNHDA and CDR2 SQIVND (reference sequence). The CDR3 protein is CASSIGQGASTDTQYF. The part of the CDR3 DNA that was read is TGTGCCAGTAGTATAGGCCAGGGGGCTTCCACAGATACG.

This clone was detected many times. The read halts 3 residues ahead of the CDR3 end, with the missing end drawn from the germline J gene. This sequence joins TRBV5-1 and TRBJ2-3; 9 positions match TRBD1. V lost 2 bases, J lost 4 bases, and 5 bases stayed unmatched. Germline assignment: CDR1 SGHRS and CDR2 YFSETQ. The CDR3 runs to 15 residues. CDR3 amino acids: CASSLLDRGPDTQYF. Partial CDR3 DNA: TGCGCCAGCAGCTTATTGGACAGGGGCCCAGATACG.

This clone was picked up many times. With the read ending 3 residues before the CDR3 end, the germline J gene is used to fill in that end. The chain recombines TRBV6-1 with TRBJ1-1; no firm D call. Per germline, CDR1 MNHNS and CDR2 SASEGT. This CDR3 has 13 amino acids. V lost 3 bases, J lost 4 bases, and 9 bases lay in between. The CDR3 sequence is CASSDRVGTEAFF. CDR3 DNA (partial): TGTGCCAGCAGTGATAGGGTGGGCACTGAA.

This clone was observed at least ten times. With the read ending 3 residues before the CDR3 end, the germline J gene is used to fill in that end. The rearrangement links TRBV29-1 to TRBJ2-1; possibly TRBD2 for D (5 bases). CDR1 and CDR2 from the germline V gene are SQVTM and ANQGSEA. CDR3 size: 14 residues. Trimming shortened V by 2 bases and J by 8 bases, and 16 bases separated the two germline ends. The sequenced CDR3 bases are TGCAGCGTTGAAAGGGTACTAGGACTCGATGAG. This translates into CSVERVLGLDE. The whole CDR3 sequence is CSVERVLGLDEQFF.

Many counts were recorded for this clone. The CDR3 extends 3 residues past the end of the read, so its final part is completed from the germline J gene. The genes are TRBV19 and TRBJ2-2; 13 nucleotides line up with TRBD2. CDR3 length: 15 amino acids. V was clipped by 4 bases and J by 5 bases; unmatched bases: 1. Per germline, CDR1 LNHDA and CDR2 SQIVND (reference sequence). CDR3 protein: CASSTLAGGTGELFF. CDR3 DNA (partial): TGTGCCAGTAGTACACTAGCGGGAGGGACCGGGGAG.

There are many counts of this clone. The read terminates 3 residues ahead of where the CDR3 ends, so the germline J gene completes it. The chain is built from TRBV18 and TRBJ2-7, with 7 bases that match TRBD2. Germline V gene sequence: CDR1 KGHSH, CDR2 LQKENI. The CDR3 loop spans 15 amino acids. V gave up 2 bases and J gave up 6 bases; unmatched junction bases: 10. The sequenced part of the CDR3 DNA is TGTGCCAGCTCACCAGGAGCGGGGCCAGGACGCGAG. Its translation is CASSPGAGPGRE. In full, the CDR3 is CASSPGAGPGREQYF.